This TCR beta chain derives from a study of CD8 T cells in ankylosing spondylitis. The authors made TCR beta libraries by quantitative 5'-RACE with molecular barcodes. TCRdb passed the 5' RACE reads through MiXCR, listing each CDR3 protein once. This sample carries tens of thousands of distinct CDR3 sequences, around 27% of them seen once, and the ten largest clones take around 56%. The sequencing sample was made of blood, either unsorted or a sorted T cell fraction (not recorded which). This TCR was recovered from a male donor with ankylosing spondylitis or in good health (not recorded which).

CDR3 sequence (DNA): TGCAGTGCACCCTTTGGTGGAGCCCTGGGGGATGAGCAGTTCTTC. Its protein is CSAPFGGALGDEQFF. The genes are TRBV20-1 and TRBJ2-1; D may correspond to TRBD1 or TRBD2 (5 bases each). This CDR3 contains 15 residues. Looked up from germline, CDR1 is DFQATT and CDR2 is SNEGSKA (reference sequence). Trimming removed 6 bases at V and 8 bases at J, with 23 bases between.